The sequence of this T cell receptor (beta chain) was determined in a study of blood T cells in healthy people across ages. For the second PCR, which ran for roughly 7 to 11 cycles, a sample-barcoded 5' primer and a J-beta primer mix were used. TCRdb called the 5' RACE reads again in MiXCR, with one record for every CDR3 protein. The sample contains about 830,000 distinct CDR3 sequences, 55% to 65% of which appear only once. CDR3 length: 16 residues. Germline loops: CDR1 MNHEY, CDR2 SVGEGT. V dropped 6 bases and J dropped 8; count of bases not matched to a gene: 14. The source material was blood. The sequence was collected from a man younger than 40 in good health. The V call is TRBV6-2 or TRBV6-3, the J call TRBJ2-1; 9 bases match TRBD2. DNA of the CDR3: TGTGCCAGCAGAAGCGAGGCGCGGGGGGGCCACGATGAGCAGTTCTTC. Translating gives CASRSEARGGHDEQFF.